A single sample is the source of the 10 T cell receptor beta chains below, sequenced in a study of OX40 agonist ivuxolimab in advanced cancers. Sequencing used immunoSEQ multiplex PCR; TCRdb keeps in-frame clones, though not all of them. The sample includes more than 80,000 clones, roughly nine tenths seen only once; the top ten take roughly 9.3%. Source: CD4+ or CD8+ T cells sorted from blood, taken in a trial of the OX40 agonist ivuxolimab. These receptors were obtained from an adult with an advanced solid tumor such as melanoma, head and neck, liver or kidney cancer.

This clone has just one count. The genes are TRBV6-5 and TRBJ2-3, with D unclear. The germline V gene encodes CDR1 MNHEY and CDR2 SVGAGI. This CDR3 has 13 amino acids. Trimming removed 6 bases at V and 6 bases at J, with 13 bases between. In nucleotides, the CDR3 is TGTGCCAGCAGAATCGGAACGTTTGATACGCAGTATTTT. It encodes CASRIGTFDTQYF.

The V and J genes are TRBV19 and TRBJ2-3; TRBD1 matches 8 bases. This CDR3 is 18 amino acids long. J lost 1 base, V lost 3 bases, and 12 bases had no gene match. Germline-derived CDR1 and CDR2 are LNHDA and SQIVND (reference sequence). CDR3 sequence: CASSIGTGGVIGTDTQYF. Here the CDR3 DNA reads TGTGCCAGTAGTATCGGGACAGGAGGGGTTATCGGCACAGATACGCAGTATTTT.

The V and J genes are TRBV5-1 and TRBJ2-1; unclear D gene. The V end lost 0 bases, the J end lost 9 bases, and 7 bases lay between the germline ends. The CDR3 contains 12 residues. The germline V gene has CDR1 SGHRS and CDR2 YFSETQ. The CDR3 protein is CASSLGSPEQFF. The CDR3 DNA reads TGCGCCAGCAGCTTGGGGTCTCCTGAGCAGTTCTTC.

For the CDR3, the DNA is TGCGCCAGCAGCTTGGCTGGGCAGGGGGCCGACGAGCAGTACTTC. This gives the protein CASSLAGQGADEQYF. V and J are TRBV5-1 and TRBJ2-7, with 8 bases lining up with TRBD1. Germline V gene lookup returns CDR1 SGHRS and CDR2 YFSETQ. There are 15 residues in the CDR3. Trimming removed 0 bases from V and 5 bases from J; junction bases left unmatched: 7.

V usage is TRBV5-6 and J usage is TRBJ2-5; D could derive from TRBD1 or TRBD2 (5 bases each). Trimming took 5 bases from V and 5 from J, leaving 13 bases between them. This CDR3 contains 13 residues. Germline CDR1 reads SGHDT; CDR2 reads YYEEEE. The CDR3 reads CASRRPEGETQYF. The CDR3 DNA reads TGTGCCAGCAGGCGCCCTGAGGGGGAGACCCAGTACTTC.

The V and J genes are TRBV9 and TRBJ2-1; the D is unclear. This CDR3 is 13 amino acids long. Per germline, CDR1 SGDLS and CDR2 YYNGEE. V lost 2 bases to trimming and J lost 8 bases, with 11 bases between them. The CDR3 region is CASSVDPTYEQFF. DNA of the CDR3: TGTGCCAGCAGCGTCGACCCGACGTATGAGCAGTTCTTC.

The chain has TRBV2 and TRBJ2-2; D gene uncertain. The germline V and J ends were trimmed by 10 bases and 1 base, with 7 bases remaining between them. CDR3 length: 12 amino acids. CDR1 SNHLY and CDR2 FYNNEI come from the germline V gene. The DNA for the CDR3 is TGTGCCAAGGACGGGAACACCGGGGAGCTGTTTTTT. It codes for CAKDGNTGELFF.

The gene calls are TRBV19 and TRBJ2-7; the D gene could be TRBD1 or TRBD2 (5 bases each). Trimming shortened V by 1 base and J by 4 bases, and 14 bases separated the two germline ends. CDR3 length: 15 amino acids. The germline V gene encodes CDR1 LNHDA and CDR2 SQIVND (reference sequence). CDR3 sequence (DNA): TGTGCCAGTAGTATAGGTGGGACGGGGCAGTACGAGCAGTACTTC. Translating gives CASSIGGTGQYEQYF. Complete variable domain (other parts from reference TRBV19 and TRBJ2-7): DGGITQSPKYLFRKEGQNVTLSCEQNLNHDAMYWYRQDPGQGLRLIYYSQIVNDFQKGDIAEGYSVSREKKESFPLTVTSAQKNPTAFYLCASSIGGTGQYEQYFGPGTRLTVT.

The chain joins TRBV5-4 to TRBJ2-1, with 7 bases aligning to TRBD2. The CDR3 is 15 residues long. Germline CDR1 SGHNT, CDR2 YYREEE (reference sequence). The trim removed 2 bases at V and 9 bases at J, leaving 11 bases unmatched. Here the CDR3 reads CASSLGLSGRGEQFF. DNA of the CDR3: TGTGCCAGCAGCTTAGGCTTATCAGGGAGGGGTGAGCAGTTCTTC.

V and J are TRBV5-6 and TRBJ1-2, with 7 bases aligning to TRBD1. The trim removed 4 bases at V and 3 bases at J, leaving 9 bases unmatched. The CDR3 runs 15 residues. Germline V CDR1 and CDR2: SGHDT, YYEEEE. The CDR3: CASSPGTAFYYGYTF. DNA for the CDR3: TGTGCCAGCAGCCCCGGGACAGCTTTTTACTATGGCTACACCTTC. Together with reference TRBV5-6 and TRBJ1-2, the CDR3 gives the full variable domain: DAGVTQSPTHLIKTRGQQVTLRCSPKSGHDTVSWYQQALGQGPQFIFQYYEEEERQRGNFPDRFSGHQFPNYSSELNVNALLLGDSALYLCASSPGTAFYYGYTFGSGTRLTVV.